This TCR beta chain was captured by sequencing in a study of blood T cells in healthy people across ages. Overall study findings and caveats: Any conclusive comparison of naive versus antigen-experienced cells was prevented by using unsorted PBMCs.

The CDR3 length is 13 residues. Germline assignment: CDR1 SSHAT and CDR2 FNYEAQ (reference sequence). About this clonotype itself: Its antigen is unidentified. One end of the junction is discordant with germline, which a read error may explain.

Total RNA was isolated from each sample in quantities of at least 6 micrograms. Primers used in a second PCR of about 7 to 12 cycles were a sample-barcoded 5' primer and a J-beta primer mix. There were at least 3 million CDR3-containing paired-end reads obtained from each sample. MiXCR was run by TCRdb on the 5' RACE reads, yielding one entry per CDR3 protein. The table records hundreds of thousands of distinct CDR3 sequences, 46% of them present only once. Input material: blood. This receptor was identified in an elderly man in good health. The chain joins TRBV7-7 to TRBJ2-5, with 8 bases that match TRBD2. CDR3 in amino acids: CASSLSRGGDQYF. CDR3 nucleotide sequence: TGTGCTAGCAGCTTGAGCCGGGGGGGCGACCAGTACTTC.